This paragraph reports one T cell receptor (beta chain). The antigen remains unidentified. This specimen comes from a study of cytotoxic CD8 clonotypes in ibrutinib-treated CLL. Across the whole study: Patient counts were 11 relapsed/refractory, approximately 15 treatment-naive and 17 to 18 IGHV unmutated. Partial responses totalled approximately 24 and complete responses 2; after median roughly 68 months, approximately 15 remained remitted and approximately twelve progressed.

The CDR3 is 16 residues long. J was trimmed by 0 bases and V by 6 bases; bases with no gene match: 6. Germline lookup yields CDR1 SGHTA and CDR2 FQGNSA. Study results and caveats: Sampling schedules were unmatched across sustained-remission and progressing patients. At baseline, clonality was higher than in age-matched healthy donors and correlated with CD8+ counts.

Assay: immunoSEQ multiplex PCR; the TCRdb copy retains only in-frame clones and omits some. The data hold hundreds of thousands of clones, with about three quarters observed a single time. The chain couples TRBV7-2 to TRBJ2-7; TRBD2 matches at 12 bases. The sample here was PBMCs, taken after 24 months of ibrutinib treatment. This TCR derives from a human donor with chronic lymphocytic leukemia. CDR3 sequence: CASSRTSGTFSYEQYF. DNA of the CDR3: TGTGCCAGCAGTAGGACTAGCGGGACCTTCTCCTACGAGCAGTACTTC.